This T cell receptor (beta chain) was documented in a study of identical twins. Study-level results: In zero-insertion analyses, partial confounding could arise from invariant MAIT and iNKT cells. Compared with unrelated sharing, twin-shared out-of-frame alpha sequences had more low-probability sequences. Models came in too low on out-of-frame TCR alpha sharing in monozygotic twins.

The ends were cut back, 0 bases at V and 8 bases at J, with 14 bases in the middle. From germline, CDR1 is DFQATT and CDR2 SNEGSKA (reference sequence). CDR3 size: 14 residues. A single record per CDR3 protein comes from TCRdb applying MiXCR to the 5' RACE reads. The sample consists of hundreds of thousands of distinct CDR3 sequences, around 6% of them appearing once. In its sample, this clonotype was seen many times. Its target is not known. The receptor comes from a young man in good health. Sequencing was performed on naive T cells sorted from blood. This chain connects TRBV20-1 to TRBJ2-1; D gene ambiguous. The CDR3 here is CSARDVPSRDEQFF. The CDR3, as DNA: TGCAGTGCTAGAGACGTCCCTAGTCGCGATGAGCAGTTCTTC.